One sample yielded the 15 T cell receptor beta chains listed below, sequenced in a study of molecular identifiers for immune sequencing clone quantification. Each CDR3 protein gets one entry after TCRdb re-called the PCR reads with MiXCR. The sample lists approximately 550,000 distinct CDR3 sequences, around 23% occurring once. The source material was naive CD8+ T cells from blood, with Jurkat cell RNA spiked in. The sample's subset: FACS-sorted CD8+CD4-CCR7+CD45RA+ naive T cells. All receptors derive from a human donor in good health. Some libraries in this study had Jurkat cell RNA spiked in.

V and J are TRBV4-1 and TRBJ2-1; TRBD2 might be the D (5 bases). V was shortened by 3 bases and J by 4 bases, with 19 bases between the two germline ends. This CDR3 comprises 17 residues. CDR1 MGHRA and CDR2 YSYEKL come from the germline V gene. The CDR3: CASSQDVSGTSYNEQFF. CDR3 nucleotide sequence: TGCGCCAGCAGCCAGGACGTTTCGGGAACCTCATACAATGAGCAGTTCTTC.

This clonotype was observed many times. This chain connects TRBV6-2 or TRBV6-3 to TRBJ2-3, with 10 positions matching TRBD2. The germline V gene has CDR1 MNHEY and CDR2 SVGEGT. The CDR3 length is 17 residues. The J segment lost 0 bases and the V segment lost 2 bases, leaving 5 bases of the junction unmatched. CDR3 in amino acids: CASSYLPSGGSTDTQYF. Written as DNA, the CDR3 is TGTGCCAGCAGTTACCTTCCTAGCGGGGGAAGCACAGATACGCAGTATTTT.

J is TRBJ2-3 and V is TRBV27, with TRBD2 identical over 11 bases. This CDR3 is 17 amino acids long. The germline CDR1 and CDR2 sequences are MNHEY and SMNVEV (reference sequence). The junction had 5 bases not matched to a gene; V was cut back by 1 base and J by 2 bases. The CDR3 DNA reads as TGTGCCAGCAGTTTATTAACTAGCGGGGGTTCCACAGATACGCAGTATTTT. Encoded protein: CASSLLTSGGSTDTQYF.

This clonotype was recorded many times. The chain employs TRBV5-6 and TRBJ1-1; no reliable D call. This CDR3 is built from 11 residues. CDR1 and CDR2 from the germline V gene are SGHDT and YYEEEE. V was shortened by 7 bases and J by 4 bases, with 8 bases between the two germline ends. CDR3 region: CASGPPTEAFF. The CDR3 DNA follows: TGTGCCAGCGGGCCCCCCACTGAAGCTTTCTTT.

The chain employs TRBV29-1 and TRBJ2-7; tentatively, D is TRBD1 (6 bases). The CDR3 consists of 11 residues. CDR1 is SQVTM and CDR2 is ANQGSEA in the germline V gene. Trimming removed 6 bases at V and 3 bases at J, with 9 bases between. The CDR3 DNA reads TGCAGCGTGGCGACAGGCTACGAGCAGTACTTC. Its protein is CSVATGYEQYF.

This clonotype has ten or more counts. CDR3 loop: CASSLYEDRTYEQYF. The CDR3 bases are TGTGCCAGCAGCTTATATGAGGACAGAACCTACGAGCAGTACTTC. The rearrangement uses TRBV7-2 and TRBJ2-7; a possible D gene is TRBD1 (6 bases). Deletions cut 2 bases from V and 2 bases from J, with 13 bases between. The CDR3 runs to 15 residues. Per germline, CDR1 SGHTA and CDR2 FQGNSA. The full variable domain, its missing parts supplied by reference TRBV7-2 and TRBJ2-7, is GAGVSQSPSNKVTEKGKDVELRCDPISGHTALYWYRQSLGQGLEFLIYFQGNSAPDKSGLPSDRFSAERTGGSVSTLTIQRTQQEDSAVYLCASSLYEDRTYEQYFGPGTRLTVT.

This clonotype turned up a few times. The chain carries TRBV5-3 and TRBJ2-1; perhaps TRBD2 as D (5 bases). TRBV5-3 qualifies as an ORF whose function is uncertain. This CDR3 is built from 15 residues. Trimming left V 8 bases short and J 1 base short, with 16 bases between. CDR3 sequence reads: CASSPEGFSYNEQFF. CDR3 coding DNA: TGTGCCAGCAGTCCCGAGGGATTTTCCTACAATGAGCAGTTCTTC.

This clonotype was seen many times. This chain uses TRBV5-1 with TRBJ2-7, with D perhaps TRBD1 or TRBD2 (5 bases each). The germline V gene has CDR1 SGHRS and CDR2 YFSETQ. Trimming took off 2 bases at V and 6 bases at J, with 9 bases between the two ends. The CDR3 spans 12 residues. CDR3 nucleotides: TGCGCCAGCAGCTTTCAGGGACCCGAGCAGTACTTC. It specifies CASSFQGPEQYF.

The table lists this clonotype with many counts. The genes are TRBV5-6 and TRBJ2-5; 9 positions match TRBD1. V lost 3 bases, J lost 1 base, and 7 bases stayed unmatched. CDR1 is SGHDT and CDR2 is YYEEEE in the germline V gene. CDR3 length: 16 amino acids. DNA of the CDR3: TGTGCCAGCAGCTCCTGGACAGGGGCCTCCCAAGAGACCCAGTACTTC. Its translation: CASSSWTGASQETQYF.

This clonotype was found many times. The chain employs TRBV23-1 and TRBJ1-5, with D possibly being TRBD1 (5 bases). TRBV23-1 is treated as an ORF (open reading frame) with a function not yet certain. This CDR3 region has 15 residues. Trimming cost V 1 base and J 15 bases, with 22 bases left between them. The CDR3 protein is CASSQYRSRTSGTHF. The CDR3, as DNA: TGCGCCAGCAGTCAATACAGGTCCCGAACTTCCGGGACGCATTTT.

The chain joins TRBV19 to TRBJ2-1; TRBD2 agrees at 9 bases. This CDR3 spans 16 amino acids. CDR1 is LNHDA and CDR2 is SQIVND in the germline V gene (reference sequence). With 5 bases clipped from V and 7 bases from J, the junction kept 12 bases outside the gene matches. In DNA form, the CDR3 reads TGTGCCAGTAGTTCCTGGGAAGCGGGGGGAGAAAATGAGCAGTTCTTC. It translates to CASSSWEAGGENEQFF.

This clonotype was observed a handful of times. V gene TRBV19 combines with J gene TRBJ2-1, with D unclear. CDR1 is LNHDA and CDR2 is SQIVND in the germline V gene (reference sequence). The CDR3 spans 14 residues. Deletions cut 1 base from V and 0 bases from J, with 4 bases between. CDR3 sequence: CASSIATSYNEQFF. For the CDR3, the DNA is TGTGCCAGTAGTATAGCGACCTCCTACAATGAGCAGTTCTTC.

This clonotype was recorded at least ten times. The chain is built from TRBV6-1 and TRBJ2-6; 7 nucleotides line up with TRBD1. This CDR3 is 18 amino acids long. Germline loops: CDR1 MNHNS, CDR2 SASEGT. J lost 0 bases, V lost 4 bases, and 9 bases had no gene match. In DNA form, the CDR3 reads TGTGCCAGCAGTGGATCGGGACAGAAGAGCTCTGGGGCCAACGTCCTGACTTTC. Protein product: CASSGSGQKSSGANVLTF.

This clonotype was observed at least ten times. The chain carries TRBV7-9 and TRBJ2-7; D gene unclear. The germline V gene has CDR1 SEHNR and CDR2 FQNEAQ (reference sequence). The CDR3 is 15 residues long. V dropped 5 bases and J dropped 5 bases, with 19 bases sitting between them. The CDR3 DNA reads TGTGCCAGCAGCGCAGGCCTATCTACGAAGGACGAGCAGTACTTC. It yields the protein CASSAGLSTKDEQYF.

Turning to this clonotype: A clone one base away is much larger, so this may be a read error. V and J are TRBV30 and TRBJ2-7; D not resolved. CDR1 and CDR2 (germline): GTSNPN, SVGIG (reference sequence). Trimming cost V 5 bases and J 5 bases, with 13 bases left between them. The CDR3 is made up of 12 amino acids. The DNA of the CDR3 is TGTGCCTGGGAACTCCTCACGGACGAGCAGTACTTC. It encodes CAWELLTDEQYF.